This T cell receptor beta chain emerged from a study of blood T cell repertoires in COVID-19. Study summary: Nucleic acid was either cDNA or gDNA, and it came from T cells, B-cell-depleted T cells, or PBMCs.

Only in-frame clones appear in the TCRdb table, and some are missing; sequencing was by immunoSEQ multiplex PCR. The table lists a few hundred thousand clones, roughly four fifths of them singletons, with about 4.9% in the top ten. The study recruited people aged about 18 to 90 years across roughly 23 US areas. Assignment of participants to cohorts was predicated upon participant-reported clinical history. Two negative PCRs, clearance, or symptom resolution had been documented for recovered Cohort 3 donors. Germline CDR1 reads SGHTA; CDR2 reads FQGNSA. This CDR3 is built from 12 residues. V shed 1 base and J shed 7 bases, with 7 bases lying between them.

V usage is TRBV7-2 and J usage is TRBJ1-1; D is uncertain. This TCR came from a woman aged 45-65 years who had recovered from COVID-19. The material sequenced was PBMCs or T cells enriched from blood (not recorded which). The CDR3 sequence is CASSLELGEAFF. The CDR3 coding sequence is TGTGCCAGCAGCTTAGAGCTAGGTGAAGCTTTCTTT.